This TCR beta chain was profiled in a study of tumor-infiltrating lymphocytes in primary liver carcinoma. Whole-study results and caveats: Reduced overlap was seen in tumor-adjacent and tumor-blood pairs versus tumor region pairs.

CDR1 and CDR2 from the germline V gene are SQVTM and ANQGSEA. Trimming shortened V by 4 bases and J by 1 base, and 13 bases separated the two germline ends. The CDR3 consists of 14 residues. TCR beta cDNA was reverse-transcribed from around 0.55 ug of total RNA. The reaction used a constant-region primer and ProtoScript II reverse transcriptase. It was through three nested multiplex PCR rounds of slightly modified ARM-PCR that TCR beta libraries arose. Investigators reported that the first two PCR rounds, at roughly 10 cycles each, used TRBV1-TRBV30 forward primers with a C-beta reverse primer. MiXCR, applied by TCRdb to the multiplex PCR reads, yields one record per CDR3 protein. Of approximately 120,000 distinct CDR3 sequences in the sample, 64% were seen once. From 20-30 mg of unsorted bulk tissue, DNA and RNA were co-extracted together. Patients' primary liver carcinoma was surgically resected. At sampling, these chronic HBV carriers had received no treatment.

Comments on this clonotype: Its target is unknown.

The chain recombines TRBV29-1 with TRBJ2-5; D not certain. Sequences were obtained from liver tumor tissue from sampling region 3. Subset specified: tumor region T3, left-lateral pole. The origin of this receptor is a woman aged 60-75 years with primary liver carcinoma and hepatitis B virus infection. This CDR3 reads CSVVKREPQETQYF. The CDR3 DNA reads TGCAGCGTTGTCAAGCGTGAGCCCCAAGAGACCCAGTACTTC. Supplemented by reference TRBV29-1 and TRBJ2-5, the full variable domain reads SAVISQKPSRDICQRGTSLTIQCQVDSQVTMMFWYRQQPGQSLTLIATANQGSEATYESGFVIDKFPISRPNLTFSTLTVSNMSPEDSSIYLCSVVKREPQETQYFGPGTRLLVL.